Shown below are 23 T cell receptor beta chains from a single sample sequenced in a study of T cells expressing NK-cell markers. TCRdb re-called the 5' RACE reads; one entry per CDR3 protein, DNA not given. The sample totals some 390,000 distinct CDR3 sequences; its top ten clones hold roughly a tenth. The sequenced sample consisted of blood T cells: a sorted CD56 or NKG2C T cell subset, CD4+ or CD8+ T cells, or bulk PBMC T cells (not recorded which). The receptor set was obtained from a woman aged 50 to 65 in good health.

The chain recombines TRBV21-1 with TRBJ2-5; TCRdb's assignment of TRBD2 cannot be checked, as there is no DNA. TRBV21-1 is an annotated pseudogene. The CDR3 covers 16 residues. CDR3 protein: CASSKIAGPLQETQYF.

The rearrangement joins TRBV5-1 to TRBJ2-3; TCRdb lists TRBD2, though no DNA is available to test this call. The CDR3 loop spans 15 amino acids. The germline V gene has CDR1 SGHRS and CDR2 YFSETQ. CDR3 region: CASSLGGSEADTQYF. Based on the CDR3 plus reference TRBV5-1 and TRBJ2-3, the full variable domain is KAGVTQTPRYLIKTRGQQVTLSCSPISGHRSVSWYQQTPGQGLQFLFEYFSETQRNKGNFPGRFSGRQFSNSRSEMNVSTLELGDSALYLCASSLGGSEADTQYFGPGTRLTVL.

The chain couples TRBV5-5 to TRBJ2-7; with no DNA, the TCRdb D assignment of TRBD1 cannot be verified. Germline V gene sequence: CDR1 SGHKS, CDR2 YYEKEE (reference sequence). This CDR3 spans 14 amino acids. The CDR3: CASSPWDDAYEQYF.

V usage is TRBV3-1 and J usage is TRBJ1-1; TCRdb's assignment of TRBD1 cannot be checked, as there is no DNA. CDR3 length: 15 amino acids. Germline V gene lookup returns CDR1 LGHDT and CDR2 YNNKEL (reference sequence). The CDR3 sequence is CASSHDRGRGTEAFF. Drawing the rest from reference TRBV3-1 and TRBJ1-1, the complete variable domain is DTAVSQTPKYLVTQMGNDKSIKCEQNLGHDTMYWYKQDSKKFLKIMFSYNNKELIINETVPNRFSPKSPDKAHLNLHINSLELGDSAVYFCASSHDRGRGTEAFFGQGTRLTVV.

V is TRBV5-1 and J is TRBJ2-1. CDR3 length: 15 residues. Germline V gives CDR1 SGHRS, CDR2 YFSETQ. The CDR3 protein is CASSLEAVSYNEQFF.

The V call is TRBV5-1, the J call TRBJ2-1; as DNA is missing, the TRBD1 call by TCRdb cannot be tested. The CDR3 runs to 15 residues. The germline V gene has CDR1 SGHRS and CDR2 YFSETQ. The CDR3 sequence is CASTGQRQGGNEQFF.

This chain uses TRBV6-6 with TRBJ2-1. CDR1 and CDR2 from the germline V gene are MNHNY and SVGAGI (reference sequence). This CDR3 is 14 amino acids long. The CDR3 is CASSYGPNYNEQFF.

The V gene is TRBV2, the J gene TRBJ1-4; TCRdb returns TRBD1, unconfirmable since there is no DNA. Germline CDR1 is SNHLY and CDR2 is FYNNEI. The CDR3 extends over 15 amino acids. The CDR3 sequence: CASTRTPGMDEKLFF.

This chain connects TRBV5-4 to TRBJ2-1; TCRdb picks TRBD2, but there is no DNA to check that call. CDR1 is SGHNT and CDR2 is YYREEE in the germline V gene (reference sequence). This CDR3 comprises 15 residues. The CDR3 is CASSFGTPGWGEQFF. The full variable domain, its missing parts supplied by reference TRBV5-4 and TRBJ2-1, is ETGVTQSPTHLIKTRGQQVTLRCSSQSGHNTVSWYQQALGQGPQFIFQYYREEENGRGNFPPRFSGLQFPNYSSELNVNALELDDSALYLCASSFGTPGWGEQFFGPGTRLTVL.

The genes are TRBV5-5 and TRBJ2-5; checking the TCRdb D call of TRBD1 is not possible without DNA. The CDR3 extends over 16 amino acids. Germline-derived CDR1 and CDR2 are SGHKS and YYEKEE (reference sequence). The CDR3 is CASSSGQGGGQETQYF.

The CDR3 loop reads CASSQPPAGRNLNNEQFF. The rearrangement uses TRBV4-1 and TRBJ2-1; TCRdb gives TRBD2 as the D gene, but with no DNA this cannot be confirmed. The germline gives CDR1 MGHRA, CDR2 YSYEKL. The CDR3 is 18 residues long.

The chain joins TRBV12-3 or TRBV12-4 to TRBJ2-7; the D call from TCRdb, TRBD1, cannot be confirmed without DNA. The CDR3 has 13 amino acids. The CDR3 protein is CASQTGGSYEQYF.

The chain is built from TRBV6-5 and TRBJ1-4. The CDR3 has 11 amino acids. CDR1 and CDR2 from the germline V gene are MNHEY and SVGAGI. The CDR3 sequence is CASSAGTGLFF.

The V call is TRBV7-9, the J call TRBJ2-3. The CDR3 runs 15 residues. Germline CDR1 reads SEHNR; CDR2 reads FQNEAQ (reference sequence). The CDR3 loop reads CASSLQSPGTDTQYF.

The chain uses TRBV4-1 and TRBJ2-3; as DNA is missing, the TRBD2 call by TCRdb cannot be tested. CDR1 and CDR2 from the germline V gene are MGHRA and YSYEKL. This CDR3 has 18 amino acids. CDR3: CASSQDATDITRADTQYF.

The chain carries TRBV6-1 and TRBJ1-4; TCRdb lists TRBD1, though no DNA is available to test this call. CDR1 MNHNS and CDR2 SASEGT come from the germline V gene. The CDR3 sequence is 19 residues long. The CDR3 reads CASSEAGTGLVATNEKLFF.

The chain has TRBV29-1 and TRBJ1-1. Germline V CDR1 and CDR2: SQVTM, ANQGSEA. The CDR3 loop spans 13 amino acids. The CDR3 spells CSVARKGNTEAFF.

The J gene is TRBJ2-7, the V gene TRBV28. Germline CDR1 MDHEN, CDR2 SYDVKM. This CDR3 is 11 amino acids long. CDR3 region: CASSGFYEQYF. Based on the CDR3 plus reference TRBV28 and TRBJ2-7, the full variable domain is DVKVTQSSRYLVKRTGEKVFLECVQDMDHENMFWYRQDPGLGLRLIYFSYDVKMKEKGDIPEGYSVSREKKERFSLILESASTNQTSMYLCASSGFYEQYFGPGTRLTVT.

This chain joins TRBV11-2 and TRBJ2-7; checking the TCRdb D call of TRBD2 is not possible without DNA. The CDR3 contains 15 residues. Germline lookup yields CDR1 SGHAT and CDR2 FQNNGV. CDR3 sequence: CASSGVSGDFYEQYF. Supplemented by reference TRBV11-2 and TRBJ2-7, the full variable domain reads EAGVAQSPRYKIIEKRQSVAFWCNPISGHATLYWYQQILGQGPKLLIQFQNNGVVDDSQLPKDRFSAERLKGVDSTLKIQPAKLEDSAVYLCASSGVSGDFYEQYFGPGTRLTVT.

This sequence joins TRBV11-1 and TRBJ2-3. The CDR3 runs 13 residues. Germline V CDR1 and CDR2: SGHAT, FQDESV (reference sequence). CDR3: CASSTYSADTQYF.

The CDR3 region is CASSLRFADTQYF. The chain recombines TRBV12-3 or TRBV12-4 with TRBJ2-3. The CDR3 is 13 amino acids.

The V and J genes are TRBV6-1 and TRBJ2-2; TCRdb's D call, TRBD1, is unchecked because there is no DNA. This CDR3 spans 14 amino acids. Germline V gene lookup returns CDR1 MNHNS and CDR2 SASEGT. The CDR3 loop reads CASSVQGAGGELFF.

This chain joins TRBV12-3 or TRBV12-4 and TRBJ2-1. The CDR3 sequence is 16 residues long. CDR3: CASSVGSRNAHNEQFF.